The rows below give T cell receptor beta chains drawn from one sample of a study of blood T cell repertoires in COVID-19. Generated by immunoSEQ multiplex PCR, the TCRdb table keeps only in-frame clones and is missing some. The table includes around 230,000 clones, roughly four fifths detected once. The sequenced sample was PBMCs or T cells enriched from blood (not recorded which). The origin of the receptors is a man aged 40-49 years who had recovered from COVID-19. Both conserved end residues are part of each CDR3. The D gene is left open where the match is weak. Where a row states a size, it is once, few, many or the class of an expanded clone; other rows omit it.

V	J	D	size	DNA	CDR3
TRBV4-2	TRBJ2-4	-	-	TGTGCCAGCAGCCAAGATCCCGAGGTTAGCGGTCGACTAGCCAAAAACATTCAGTACTTC	CASSQDPEVSGRLAKNIQYF
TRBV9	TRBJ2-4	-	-	TGTGCCAGCAGCGTATCGGGAAGCATTCAGTACTTC	CASSVSGSIQYF
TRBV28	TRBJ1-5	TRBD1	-	TGTGCCACCACAAAAGACAGGGGTGGCAATCAGCCCCAGCATTTT	CATTKDRGGNQPQHF
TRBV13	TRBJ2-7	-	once	TGTGCCAGCAGCTTGGGGCGCTCCTACGAGCAGTACTTC	CASSLGRSYEQYF
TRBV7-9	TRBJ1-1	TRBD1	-	TGTGCCAGCAGCTCTGGACAGGTCGCTGAAGCTTTCTTT	CASSSGQVAEAFF
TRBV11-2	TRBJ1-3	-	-	TGTGCCAGCAGCGCGGGGTACGGAAACACCATATATTTT	CASSAGYGNTIYF
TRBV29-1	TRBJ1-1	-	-	TGCAGCGTTGCGCGGGGGCGCACTGAAGCTTTCTTT	CSVARGRTEAFF
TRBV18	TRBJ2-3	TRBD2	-	TGTGCCAGCTCCTCGCAATGGGGAGGGGGCACAGATACGCAGTATTTT	CASSSQWGGGTDTQYF
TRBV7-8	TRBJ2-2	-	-	TGTGCCAGCTTCTCAGGGGCCAACACCGGGGAGCTGTTTTTT	CASFSGANTGELFF
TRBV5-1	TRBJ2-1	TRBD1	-	TGCGCCAGCAGCCTCGGGACAGGGGGGTACAATGAGCAGTTCTTC	CASSLGTGGYNEQFF
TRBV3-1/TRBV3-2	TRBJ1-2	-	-	TGTGCCAGCAGCGGAGGGTCTGGGGGCTACACCTTC	CASSGGSGGYTF
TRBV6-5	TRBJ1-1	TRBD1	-	TGTGCCAGCAGAGCCCGACAGGGTAGCGCTGAAGCTTTCTTT	CASRARQGSAEAFF
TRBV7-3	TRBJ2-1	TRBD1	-	TGTGCCAGCAGCTTGATACAGGGGGTTGACAATGAGCAGTTCTTC	CASSLIQGVDNEQFF
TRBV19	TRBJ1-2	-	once	TGTGCCAGTAAGTCGCAGAACTATGGCTACACCTTC	CASKSQNYGYTF
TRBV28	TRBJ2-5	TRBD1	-	TGTGCCAGCAGCACCCCCGGGACAGGGGATGGAAAGACCCAGTACTTC	CASSTPGTGDGKTQYF